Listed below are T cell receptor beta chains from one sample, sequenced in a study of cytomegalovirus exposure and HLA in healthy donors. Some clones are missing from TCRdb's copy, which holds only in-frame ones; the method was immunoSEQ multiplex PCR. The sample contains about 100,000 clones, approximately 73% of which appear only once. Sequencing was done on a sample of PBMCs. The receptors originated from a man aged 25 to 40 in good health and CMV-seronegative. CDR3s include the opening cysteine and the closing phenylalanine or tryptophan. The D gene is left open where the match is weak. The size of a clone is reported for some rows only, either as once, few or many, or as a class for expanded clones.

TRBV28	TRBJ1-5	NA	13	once	TGTGCCAGCAGTCTCCCGGGGGGACAGCCCCAGCATTTT	CASSLPGGQPQHF
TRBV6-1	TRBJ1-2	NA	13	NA	TGTGCCAGCAGCGCAACCGGGGGCTATGGCTACACCTTC	CASSATGGYGYTF
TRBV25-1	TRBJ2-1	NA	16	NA	TGTGCCAGCAGTGACCTGAGTGACAGCTCCTACAATGAGCAGTTCTTC	CASSDLSDSSYNEQFF
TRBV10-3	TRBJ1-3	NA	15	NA	TGTGCCATCAGTGCTAACACAGGGTCTGGAAACACCATATATTTT	CAISANTGSGNTIYF
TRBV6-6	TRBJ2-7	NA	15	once	TGTGCCAGCAGTTACTCGATCCAGGGGATTCGCGAGCAGTACTTC	CASSYSIQGIREQYF
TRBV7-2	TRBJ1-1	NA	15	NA	TGTGCCAGCAGCTGGGGGGGGGCTATGAACACTGAAGCTTTCTTT	CASSWGGAMNTEAFF
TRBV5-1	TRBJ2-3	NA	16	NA	TGCGCCAGCAGCTTGGGTTCCTCGGGGGGCACAGATACGCAGTATTTT	CASSLGSSGGTDTQYF
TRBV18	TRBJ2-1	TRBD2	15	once	TGTGCCAGCTCACCCACTAGCGGGGGGGCCAATGAGCAGTTCTTC	CASSPTSGGANEQFF
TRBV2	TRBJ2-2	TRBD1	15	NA	TGTGCCAGCAGTGCTACAGGGGTGGACACCGGGGAGCTGTTTTTT	CASSATGVDTGELFF
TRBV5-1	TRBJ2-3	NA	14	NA	TGCGCCAGCAGAGACAGCAGCGGCACAGATACGCAGTATTTT	CASRDSSGTDTQYF
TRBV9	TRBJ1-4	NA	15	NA	TGTGCCAGCAGCGTAGACGGGGGAACTAATGAAAAACTGTTTTTT	CASSVDGGTNEKLFF
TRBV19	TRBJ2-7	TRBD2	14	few	TGTGCCAGTGCGGCCAGGGAGGGTTCCTACGAGCAGTACTTC	CASAAREGSYEQYF
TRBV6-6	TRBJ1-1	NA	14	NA	TGTGCCAGCAGTTTGGGTGGAGGGAACACTGAAGCTTTCTTT	CASSLGGGNTEAFF
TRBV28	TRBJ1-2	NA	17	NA	TGTGCCAGCAGTTTAAGGGGCGCAGGGGCCAGGGGCTATGGCTACACCTTC	CASSLRGAGARGYGYTF
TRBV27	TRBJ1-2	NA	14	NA	TGTGCCAGCAGTTCACAGACACCTAACTATGGCTACACCTTC	CASSSQTPNYGYTF
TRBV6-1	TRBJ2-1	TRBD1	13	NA	TGTGCCAGCAGTGAAAGGGGGCCGGGGGAGCAGTTCTTC	CASSERGPGEQFF
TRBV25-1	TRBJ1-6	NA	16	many	TGTGCCAGCAGTGAAACTTGGAGCGTGGGGCTTTCACCCCTCCACTTT	CASSETWSVGLSPLHF
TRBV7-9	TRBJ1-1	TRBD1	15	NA	TGTGCCAGCAGCTACGAGGTGACAGGGGGTACTGAAGCTTTCTTT	CASSYEVTGGTEAFF
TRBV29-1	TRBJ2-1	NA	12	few	TGCAGCGTTGATCGGGGGGCCAATGAGCAGTTCTTC	CSVDRGANEQFF
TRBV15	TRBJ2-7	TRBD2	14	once	TGTGCCACCAGCAGAGCCTTCGGGGGGAACGAGCAGTACTTC	CATSRAFGGNEQYF
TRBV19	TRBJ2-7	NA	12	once	TGTGCCAGTAGTTCGGCGGGCTACGAGCAGTACTTC	CASSSAGYEQYF
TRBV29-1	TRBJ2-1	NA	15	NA	TGCAGCGTAGGGGGGGGTGATTCGGCCTACAATGAGCAGTTCTTC	CSVGGGDSAYNEQFF
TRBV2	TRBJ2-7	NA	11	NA	TGTGCCAGCAGTGCGGGCTACGAGCAGTACTTC	CASSAGYEQYF
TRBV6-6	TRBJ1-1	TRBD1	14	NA	TGTGCCAGCAGTTACTCCACAGGGGTCACTGAAGCTTTCTTT	CASSYSTGVTEAFF
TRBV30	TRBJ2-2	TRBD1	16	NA	TGTGCCTGGAGGAAGAGACAGGGGGCATCAACCGGGGAGCTGTTTTTT	CAWRKRQGASTGELFF
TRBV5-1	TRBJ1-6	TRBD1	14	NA	TGCGCCAGCAGCGTACAGGGGTACGATTCACCCCTCCACTTT	CASSVQGYDSPLHF
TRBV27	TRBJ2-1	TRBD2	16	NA	TGTGCCACCGCGCGTTGGACTAGCGGGGGGGCTAATGAGCAGTTCTTC	CATARWTSGGANEQFF
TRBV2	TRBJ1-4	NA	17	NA	TGTGCCAGCAGGAAAGGGCAGGGGATCGCAACTAATGAAAAACTGTTTTTT	CASRKGQGIATNEKLFF
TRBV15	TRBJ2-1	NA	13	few	TGTGCCACCTCCGGACAGACCTACAATGAGCAGTTCTTC	CATSGQTYNEQFF
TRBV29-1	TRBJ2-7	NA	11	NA	TGCAGCGTTCGACAGGCCTACGAGCAGTACTTC	CSVRQAYEQYF
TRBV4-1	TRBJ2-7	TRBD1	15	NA	TGCGCCAGCAGCCCCGAGGGGACAGGGGCCTACGAGCAGTACTTC	CASSPEGTGAYEQYF
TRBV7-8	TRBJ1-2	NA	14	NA	TGTGCCAGCAGCTTAGCCGGGTCCCCAGATGGCTACACCTTC	CASSLAGSPDGYTF